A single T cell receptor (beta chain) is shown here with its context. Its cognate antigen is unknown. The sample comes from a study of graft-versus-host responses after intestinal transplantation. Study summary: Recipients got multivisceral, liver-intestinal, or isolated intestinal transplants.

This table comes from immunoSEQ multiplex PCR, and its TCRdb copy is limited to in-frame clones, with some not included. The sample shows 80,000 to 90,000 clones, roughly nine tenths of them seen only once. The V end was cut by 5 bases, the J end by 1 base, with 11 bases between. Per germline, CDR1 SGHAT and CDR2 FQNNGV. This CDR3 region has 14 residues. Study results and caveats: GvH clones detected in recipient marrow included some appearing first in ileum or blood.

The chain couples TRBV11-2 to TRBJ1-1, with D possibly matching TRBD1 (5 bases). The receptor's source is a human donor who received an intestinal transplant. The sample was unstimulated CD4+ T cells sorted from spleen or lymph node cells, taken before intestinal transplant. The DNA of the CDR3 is TGTGCCAGCAGCCAGAACAGGAAGAACACTGAAGCTTTCTTT. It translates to CASSQNRKNTEAFF.